The 31 T cell receptor beta chains listed next were all sequenced from one sample in a study of blood T cell repertoires in COVID-19. Profiled with immunoSEQ multiplex PCR; TCRdb holds only in-frame clones, not every one. The data hold approximately 200,000 clones, with about 84% observed a single time. Input material: PBMCs or T cells enriched from blood (not recorded which). The source is a woman aged 40-49 years with acute COVID-19.

This clone was picked up one time. The chain carries TRBV29-1 and TRBJ2-7; 7 nucleotides align to TRBD1. From germline, CDR1 is SQVTM and CDR2 ANQGSEA. With 4 bases clipped from V and 8 bases from J, the junction kept 11 bases outside the gene matches. The CDR3 sequence is 13 residues long. This CDR3 is CSVVTGTPNQQYF. CDR3 sequence (DNA): TGCAGCGTTGTGACAGGGACCCCTAATCAGCAGTACTTC.

This clone was counted only a few times. The V and J genes are TRBV30 and TRBJ1-6, with TRBD1 as a possible D gene (6 bases). Deletions cut 1 base from V and 10 bases from J, with 17 bases between. The CDR3 runs to 15 residues. Germline values: CDR1 GTSNPN, CDR2 SVGIG (reference sequence). Here the CDR3 reads CAWSGPGEWYSPLHF. CDR3 bases: TGTGCCTGGAGTGGGCCAGGGGAGTGGTACTCACCCCTCCACTTT.

This clone turned up a few times. The J gene is TRBJ1-5, the V gene TRBV2; 7 bases line up with TRBD1. From germline, CDR1 is SNHLY and CDR2 FYNNEI. The V and J ends lost 8 bases and 2 bases, in that order; junction bases with no gene match: 12. This CDR3 spans 16 amino acids. The DNA for the CDR3 is TGTGCCAGCCGGGACAGTGGATTTGGGGGCAATCAGCCCCAGCATTTT. Residues: CASRDSGFGGNQPQHF.

Here the CDR3 DNA reads TGTGCCAGCAGTTTTGGGAGCGGGGGGGCCTACAATGAGCAGTTCTTC. Amino acid sequence: CASSFGSGGAYNEQFF. The rearrangement links TRBV27 to TRBJ2-1; 10 bases match TRBD2. The V and J ends lost 3 bases and 2 bases, in that order; junction bases with no gene match: 4. The CDR3 is 16 residues long. CDR1 and CDR2 from the germline V gene are MNHEY and SMNVEV (reference sequence).

The chain joins TRBV28 to TRBJ1-6; 9 bases map to TRBD1. The junction had 3 bases not matched to a gene; V was cut back by 8 bases and J by 10 bases. This CDR3 comprises 12 residues. Germline V lookup: CDR1 MDHEN, CDR2 SYDVKM. CDR3 loop: CASGTGSSPLHF. The CDR3 DNA follows: TGTGCCAGCGGGACAGGGTCGTCACCCCTCCACTTT.

V and J are TRBV7-2 and TRBJ1-5, with D possibly matching TRBD1 (6 bases). Trimming took 4 bases from V and 7 from J, leaving 20 bases between them. CDR3 length equals 16 residues. CDR1 is SGHTA, CDR2 FQGNSA, per germline. The CDR3 bases are TGTGCCAGCAGCTCAAGGATCAGGGGCCTTAGGCAGCCCCAGCATTTT. Translation gives CASSSRIRGLRQPQHF.

In regard to this clone: A read error may account for a junction end that differs from germline. The chain carries TRBV30 and TRBJ1-2; no definite D call. CDR1 is GTSNPN and CDR2 is SVGIG in the germline V gene (reference sequence). This CDR3 comprises 9 residues. The CDR3 DNA reads TGTGCCTGGAGTGGCGGGCCAGTCTTC. The encoded protein is CAWSGGPVF.

The chain has TRBV7-3 and TRBJ2-1, with TRBD2 matching 8 bases. This CDR3 comprises 17 residues. V was clipped by 2 bases and J by 6 bases; unmatched bases: 12. Germline lookup yields CDR1 SGHTA and CDR2 FQGTGA. For the CDR3, the DNA is TGTGCCAGCAGCTTATTCAGCGGGAGAATAGGGGGCAATGAGCAGTTCTTC. This gives the protein CASSLFSGRIGGNEQFF.

The CDR3 region is CASSTTVHTGDTEAFF. CDR3 nucleotide sequence: TGTGCCAGCAGCACTACAGTTCACACAGGGGACACTGAAGCTTTCTTT. This chain links TRBV11-2 with TRBJ1-1; 7 nucleotides agree with TRBD1. With 5 bases clipped from V and 3 bases from J, the junction kept 12 bases outside the gene matches. Germline V gene lookup returns CDR1 SGHAT and CDR2 FQNNGV. The length of the CDR3 is 16 residues.

The chain combines TRBV5-1 with TRBJ2-1, with 10 bases lining up with TRBD2. The CDR3 sequence is 16 residues long. The trim removed 4 bases at V and 9 bases at J, leaving 13 bases unmatched. CDR1 and CDR2 (germline): SGHRS, YFSETQ. CDR3: CASSPRRLAGDSEQFF. CDR3 sequence (DNA): TGCGCCAGCAGCCCACGGCGGCTAGCGGGGGACTCTGAGCAGTTCTTC.

V gene TRBV6-2 or TRBV6-3 combines with J gene TRBJ2-3, with 10 bases that match TRBD2. Germline assignment: CDR1 MNHEY and CDR2 SVGEGT. V shed 6 bases and J 5 bases; nucleotides not matched to a gene: 5. The CDR3 consists of 14 residues. CDR3 protein: CASSRTSGIDTQYF. The CDR3 nucleotides read TGTGCCAGCAGCCGAACTAGCGGGATAGATACGCAGTATTTT.

The genes are TRBV10-3 and TRBJ2-7, with D possibly being TRBD2 (5 bases). The CDR3 totals 14 residues. Germline-derived CDR1 and CDR2 are ENHRY and SYGVKD. V lost 0 bases to trimming and J lost 2 bases, with 8 bases between them. In nucleotides, the CDR3 is TGTGCCATCAGTGAGTCGGTCGGGACCTACGAGCAGTACTTC. It encodes CAISESVGTYEQYF.

This chain uses TRBV23-1 with TRBJ1-3, with D unresolved. TRBV23-1 is sorted into the ORF group, with uncertain function. V was shortened by 10 bases and J by 0 bases, with 19 bases between the two germline ends. CDR3 size: 16 residues. The CDR3: CATGGPGNCSGNTIYF. The CDR3 nucleotides are TGCGCCACGGGAGGACCGGGGAACTGCTCTGGAAACACCATATATTTT.

The rearrangement links TRBV29-1 to TRBJ1-2; 8 bases line up with TRBD1. Germline CDR1 reads SQVTM; CDR2 reads ANQGSEA. The CDR3 length is 12 residues. CDR3 DNA: TGCACCACGGGGACAGGCAACTATGGCTACACCTTC. It is translated as CTTGTGNYGYTF.

The V call is TRBV9, the J call TRBJ1-1, with 7 bases identical to TRBD1. CDR3 length: 14 residues. Unmatched junction bases numbered 5, after V lost 4 bases and J lost 2 bases. Germline-derived CDR1 and CDR2 are SGDLS and YYNGEE. The CDR3 DNA reads as TGTGCCAGCAGCAAGACAGGGTCTAACACTGAAGCTTTCTTT. This sequence encodes CASSKTGSNTEAFF.

The V and J genes are TRBV5-1 and TRBJ1-2; perhaps TRBD1 as D (5 bases). Trimming left V 1 base short and J 8 bases short, with 12 bases between. The CDR3 covers 13 residues. CDR1 is SGHRS and CDR2 is YFSETQ in the germline V gene. This chain's CDR3 is CASSLRQGHGYTF. In DNA, the CDR3 is TGCGCCAGCAGCTTGCGGCAGGGCCACGGCTACACCTTC.

This chain uses TRBV7-8 with TRBJ2-1, with 9 bases matching TRBD2. The CDR3 extends over 13 amino acids. V shed 9 bases and J 7 bases; nucleotides not matched to a gene: 7. From germline, CDR1 is SGHVS and CDR2 FQNEAQ. The CDR3 loop is CASLRGGLNEQFF. For the CDR3, the DNA is TGTGCCAGTTTGCGGGGGGGACTAAATGAGCAGTTCTTC.

V usage is TRBV3-1 (or the pseudogene TRBV3-2) and J usage is TRBJ2-2; weak D call: TRBD2 (6 bases). The CDR3 is 15 amino acids. The V end lost 3 bases, the J end lost 3 bases, and 11 bases lay between the germline ends. Germline-derived CDR1 and CDR2 are LGHDT and YNNKEL (reference sequence). The CDR3, as DNA: TGTGCCAGCAGCCAGGCAGGGAGGTACACCGGGGAGCTGTTTTTT. Translated: CASSQAGRYTGELFF.

This chain's CDR3 is CASRLGWDTGYTF. In DNA form, the CDR3 reads TGTGCCAGCAGGCTCGGGTGGGACACGGGCTACACCTTC. The chain combines TRBV28 with TRBJ1-2; a weak D match, TRBD1 (6 bases). Trimming cost V 6 bases and J 8 bases, with 16 bases left between them. This CDR3 has 13 residues. Germline CDR1 and CDR2: MDHEN and SYDVKM.

The J gene is TRBJ1-1, the V gene TRBV10-3; tentatively, D is TRBD1 (6 bases). Germline lookup yields CDR1 ENHRY and CDR2 SYGVKD. The CDR3 runs to 13 residues. The germline V and J ends were trimmed by 10 bases and 5 bases, with 17 bases remaining between them. This chain's CDR3 is CATLSGGRTEAFF. The DNA for the CDR3 is TGTGCCACCCTGAGCGGGGGGCGGACTGAAGCTTTCTTT.

J is TRBJ1-5 and V is TRBV10-2; D may be TRBD1 (6 bases). Per the germline V gene, CDR1 is WSHSY and CDR2 is SAAADI. The CDR3 extends over 14 amino acids. V lost 2 bases, J lost 4 bases, and 9 bases lay in between. In DNA, the CDR3 is TGCGCCAGCAGTGAGCGGACAGTTAATCAGCCCCAGCATTTT. Its protein product is CASSERTVNQPQHF.

The chain uses TRBV24-1 and TRBJ2-2; the match to TRBD2 covers 10 bases. This CDR3 has 19 amino acids. CDR1 is KGHDR, CDR2 SFDVKD, per germline. V shed 3 bases and J 5 bases; nucleotides not matched to a gene: 14. The CDR3 reads CATSDPRLGGLAMTGELFF. The CDR3 region has the DNA TGTGCCACCAGTGATCCACGGCTGGGGGGACTAGCGATGACCGGGGAGCTGTTTTTT.

The sample holds a few counts of this clone. V and J are TRBV9 and TRBJ2-1; TRBD2 matches at 9 bases. The CDR3 loop spans 15 amino acids. CDR1 SGDLS and CDR2 YYNGEE come from the germline V gene. The V and J ends lost 3 bases and 9 bases, in that order; junction bases with no gene match: 10. The CDR3 protein is CASSAALAGGGEQFF. The CDR3 DNA reads TGTGCCAGCAGCGCAGCACTAGCGGGCGGGGGTGAGCAGTTCTTC.

The rearrangement joins TRBV5-1 to TRBJ2-5, with 10 bases identical to TRBD2. After removal of 0 bases from V and 5 bases from J, the junction contained 10 bases not matched to a gene. The germline V gene has CDR1 SGHRS and CDR2 YFSETQ. This CDR3 has 17 residues. Here the CDR3 reads CASSLGPWASGSETQYF. As DNA, the CDR3 is TGCGCCAGCAGCTTGGGGCCTTGGGCTAGCGGGAGTGAGACCCAGTACTTC.

The chain combines TRBV2 with TRBJ1-4; unclear D gene. CDR3 length: 13 amino acids. In germline, CDR1 is SNHLY, CDR2 FYNNEI. Trimming took 6 bases from V and 4 from J, leaving 9 bases between them. CDR3 bases: TGTGCCAGCAGCACGGACTTTAATGAAAAACTGTTTTTT. This gives the protein CASSTDFNEKLFF.

The chain is built from TRBV20-1 and TRBJ1-1; D unclear. The CDR3 sequence is 11 residues long. V lost 6 bases and J lost 12, with 17 bases in between. Germline V CDR1 and CDR2: DFQATT, SNEGSKA (reference sequence). CDR3 coding DNA: TGCAGTGCCCCTCTTGAGGGAGTGCCTTTCTTT. It encodes CSAPLEGVPFF.

The chain is built from TRBV3-1 (or the pseudogene TRBV3-2) and TRBJ1-2; tentatively, D is TRBD1 (5 bases). The CDR3 is 15 residues long. V gave up 0 bases and J gave up 2 bases, with 10 bases separating them. Germline V CDR1 and CDR2: LGHDT, YNNKEL (reference sequence). CDR3 sequence reads: CASSQDRAGNYGYTF. The CDR3 DNA follows: TGTGCCAGCAGCCAAGATCGGGCAGGGAACTATGGCTACACCTTC.

J is TRBJ1-3 and V is TRBV2; TRBD1 matches at 8 bases. CDR1 and CDR2 (germline): SNHLY, FYNNEI. This CDR3 comprises 16 residues. After removal of 2 bases from V and 4 bases from J, the junction contained 7 bases not matched to a gene. The CDR3 nucleotides read TGTGCCAGCAGTGAACCCGGACAGGGACACGGAAACACCATATATTTT. It encodes CASSEPGQGHGNTIYF. Supplemented by reference TRBV2 and TRBJ1-3, the full variable domain reads EPEVTQTPSHQVTQMGQEVILRCVPISNHLYFYWYRQILGQKVEFLVSFYNNEISEKSEIFDDQFSVERPDGSNFTLKIRSTKLEDSAMYFCASSEPGQGHGNTIYFGEGSWLTVV.

The CDR3 is CASSLASEPFSDTQYF. CDR3 coding DNA: TGTGCCAGCAGTTTGGCTAGCGAGCCTTTCTCAGATACGCAGTATTTT. The genes are TRBV28 and TRBJ2-3; D might be TRBD2 (6 bases). Germline CDR1 MDHEN, CDR2 SYDVKM. Trimming removed 3 bases at V and 4 bases at J, with 17 bases between. The CDR3 totals 16 residues.

The chain carries TRBV11-2 and TRBJ1-2; 9 nucleotides line up with TRBD1. J was trimmed by 8 bases and V by 5 bases; bases with no gene match: 9. The germline V gene encodes CDR1 SGHAT and CDR2 FQNNGV. CDR3 length: 14 amino acids. In nucleotides, the CDR3 is TGTGCCAGCAGCCCGGGACAGGGAGTCCTAGGCTACACCTTC. This codes for CASSPGQGVLGYTF.

The chain links TRBV19 to TRBJ1-3; 7 positions match TRBD1. Germline V gene sequence: CDR1 LNHDA, CDR2 SQIVND (reference sequence). V dropped 6 bases and J dropped 0; count of bases not matched to a gene: 2. The CDR3 extends over 14 amino acids. CDR3 bases: TGTGCCAGTAGGCGGGACAGCTCTGGAAACACCATATATTTT. It encodes CASRRDSSGNTIYF.